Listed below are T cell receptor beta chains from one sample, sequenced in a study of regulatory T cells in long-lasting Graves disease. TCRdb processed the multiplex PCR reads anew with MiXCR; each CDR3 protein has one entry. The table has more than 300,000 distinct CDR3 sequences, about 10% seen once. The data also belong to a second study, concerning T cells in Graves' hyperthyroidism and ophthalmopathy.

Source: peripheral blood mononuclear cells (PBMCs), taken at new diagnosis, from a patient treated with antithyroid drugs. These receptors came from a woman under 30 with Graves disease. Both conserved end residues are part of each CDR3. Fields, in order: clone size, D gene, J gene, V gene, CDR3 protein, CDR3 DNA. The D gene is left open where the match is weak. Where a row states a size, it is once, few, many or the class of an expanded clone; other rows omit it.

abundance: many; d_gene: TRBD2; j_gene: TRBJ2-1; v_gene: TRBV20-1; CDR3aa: CSASLGLAGGHEQFF; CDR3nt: TGCAGTGCCAGCCTCGGGCTAGCGGGAGGCCATGAGCAGTTCTTC
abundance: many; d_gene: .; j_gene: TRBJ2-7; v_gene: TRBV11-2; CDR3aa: CASSLAAEQYF; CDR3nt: TGTGCCAGCAGCTTAGCGGCCGAGCAGTACTTC
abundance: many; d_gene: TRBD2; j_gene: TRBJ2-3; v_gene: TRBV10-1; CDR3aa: CASSELGAGRTDTQYF; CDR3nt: TGCGCCAGCAGTGAATTGGGAGCGGGACGCACAGATACGCAGTATTTT
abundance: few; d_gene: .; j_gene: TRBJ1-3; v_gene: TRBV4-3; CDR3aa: CASSPAIDSGNTIYF; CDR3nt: TGCGCCAGCAGCCCTGCGATTGACTCTGGAAACACCATATATTTT
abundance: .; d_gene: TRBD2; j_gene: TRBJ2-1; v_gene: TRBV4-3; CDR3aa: CASSQDYGTSSYNEQFF; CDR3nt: TGCGCCAGCAGCCAGGATTACGGGACTAGCTCCTACAATGAGCAGTTCTTC
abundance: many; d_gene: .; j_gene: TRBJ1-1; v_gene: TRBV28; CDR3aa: CASSFWDVVNTEAFF; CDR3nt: TGTGCCAGCAGTTTTTGGGACGTCGTGAACACTGAAGCTTTCTTT
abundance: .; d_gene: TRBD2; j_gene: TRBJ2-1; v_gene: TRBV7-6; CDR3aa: CASSLAPGLAVDEQFF; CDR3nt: TGTGCCAGCAGCTTAGCCCCGGGACTAGCGGTCGATGAGCAGTTCTTC
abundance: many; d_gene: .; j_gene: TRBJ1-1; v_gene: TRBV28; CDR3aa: CASSFEGWGNTEAFF; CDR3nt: TGTGCCAGCAGTTTTGAGGGGTGGGGGAACACTGAAGCTTTCTTT
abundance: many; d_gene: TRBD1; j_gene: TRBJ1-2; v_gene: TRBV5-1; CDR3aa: CASSEQGARSYTF; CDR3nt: TGCGCCAGCAGCGAACAGGGGGCTAGAAGCTACACCTTC
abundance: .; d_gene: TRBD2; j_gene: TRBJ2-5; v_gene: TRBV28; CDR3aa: CTSSLLFGTSGMQETQYF; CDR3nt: TGTACCAGCAGTTTATTGTTCGGGACTAGCGGGATGCAAGAGACCCAGTACTTC
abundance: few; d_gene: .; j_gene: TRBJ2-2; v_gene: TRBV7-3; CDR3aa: CASSLRGGDRHTGELFF; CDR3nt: TGTGCCAGCAGCTTAAGAGGCGGGGATCGACACACCGGGGAGCTGTTTTTT
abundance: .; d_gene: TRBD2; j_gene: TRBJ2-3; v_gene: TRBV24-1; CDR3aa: CATSDTGLAGAAGAQYF; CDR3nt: TGTGCCACCAGTGATACCGGACTAGCGGGGGCCGCCGGGGCGCAGTATTTT
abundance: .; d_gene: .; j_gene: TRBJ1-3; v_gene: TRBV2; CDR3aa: CASMGSSGNTIYF; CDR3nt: TGTGCCAGCATGGGATCCTCTGGAAACACCATATATTTT
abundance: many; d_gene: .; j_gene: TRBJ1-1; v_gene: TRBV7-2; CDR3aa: CASSLAVGAGDNTEAFF; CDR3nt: TGTGCCAGCAGCTTAGCGGTGGGGGCAGGAGACAACACTGAAGCTTTCTTT
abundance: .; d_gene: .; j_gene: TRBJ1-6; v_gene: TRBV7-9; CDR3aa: CASGAGTWSSPLHF; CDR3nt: TGTGCCAGCGGGGCCGGGACATGGTCGTCACCCCTCCACTTT
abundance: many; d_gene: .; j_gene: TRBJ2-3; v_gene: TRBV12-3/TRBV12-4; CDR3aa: CASSPGGTVADTQYF; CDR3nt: TGTGCCAGCAGTCCGGGGGGGACAGTTGCAGATACGCAGTATTTT
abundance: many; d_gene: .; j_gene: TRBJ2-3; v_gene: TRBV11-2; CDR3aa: CASSPGTERTQYF; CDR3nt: TGTGCCAGCAGCCCTGGGACGGAGCGTACGCAGTATTTT
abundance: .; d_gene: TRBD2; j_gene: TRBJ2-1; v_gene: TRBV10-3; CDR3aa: CAISERLASEQFF; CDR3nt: TGTGCCATCAGTGAGAGACTAGCGAGTGAGCAGTTCTTC
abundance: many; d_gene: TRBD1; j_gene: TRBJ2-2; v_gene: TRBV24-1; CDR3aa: CATSDDQGARSPGELFF; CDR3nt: TGTGCCACCAGTGATGACCAGGGGGCGCGGAGTCCCGGGGAGCTGTTTTTT
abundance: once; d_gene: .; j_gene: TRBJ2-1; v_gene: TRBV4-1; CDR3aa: CASSHKGDGLINEQFF; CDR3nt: TGCGCCAGCAGCCACAAAGGGGACGGGCTGATCAATGAGCAGTTCTTC
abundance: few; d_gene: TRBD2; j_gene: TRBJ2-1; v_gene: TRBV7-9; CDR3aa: CASSQDLGGRAYNEQFF; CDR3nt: TGTGCCAGCAGCCAAGATCTCGGCGGGAGGGCCTACAATGAGCAGTTCTTC
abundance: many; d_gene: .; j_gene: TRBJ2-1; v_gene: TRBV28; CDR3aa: CASSFNEQFF; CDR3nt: TGTGCCAGCAGTTTCAATGAGCAGTTCTTC
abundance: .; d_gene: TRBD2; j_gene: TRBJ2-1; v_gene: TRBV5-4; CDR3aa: CASSTPYSGSHNEQFF; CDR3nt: TGTGCCAGCAGCACCCCTTATAGCGGGAGCCACAATGAGCAGTTCTTC
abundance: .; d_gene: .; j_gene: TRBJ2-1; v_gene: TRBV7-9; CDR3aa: CASSLPLAPGGSGEQFF; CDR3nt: TGTGCCAGCAGCTTACCCCTGGCGCCAGGGGGGTCCGGTGAGCAGTTCTTC
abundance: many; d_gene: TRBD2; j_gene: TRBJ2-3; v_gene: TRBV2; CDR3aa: CASRGTSGTDTQYF; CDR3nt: TGTGCCAGCAGGGGGACTAGCGGAACAGATACGCAGTATTTT
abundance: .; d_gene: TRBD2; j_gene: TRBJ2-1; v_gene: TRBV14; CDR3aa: CASSSFQGLARNEQFF; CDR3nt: TGTGCCAGCAGCTCCTTTCAGGGACTAGCGAGGAATGAGCAGTTCTTC
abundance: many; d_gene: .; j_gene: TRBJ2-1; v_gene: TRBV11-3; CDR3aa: CASSLQPTQQFF; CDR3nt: TGTGCCAGCAGCTTACAGCCAACCCAGCAGTTCTTC
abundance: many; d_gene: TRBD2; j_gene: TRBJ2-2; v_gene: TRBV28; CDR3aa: CASSLGLADYTGELFF; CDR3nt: TGTGCCAGCAGTTTAGGACTAGCGGATTACACCGGGGAGCTGTTTTTT
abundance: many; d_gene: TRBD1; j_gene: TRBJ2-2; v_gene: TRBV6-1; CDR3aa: CASRTGVTDTGELFF; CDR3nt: TGTGCCAGCAGGACAGGGGTAACCGACACCGGGGAGCTGTTTTTT
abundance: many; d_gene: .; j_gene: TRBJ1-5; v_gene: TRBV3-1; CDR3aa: CASSQAYSNQPQHF; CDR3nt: TGTGCCAGCAGCCAGGCGTATAGCAATCAGCCCCAGCATTTT
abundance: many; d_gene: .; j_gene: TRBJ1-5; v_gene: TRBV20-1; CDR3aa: CSVPAVASNQPQHF; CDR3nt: TGCAGTGTTCCAGCTGTTGCTAGCAATCAGCCCCAGCATTTT
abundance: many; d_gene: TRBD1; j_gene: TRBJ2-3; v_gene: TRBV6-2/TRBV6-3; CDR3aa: CASSAPKGGGTDTQYF; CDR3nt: TGTGCCAGCAGTGCGCCAAAAGGGGGCGGGACAGATACGCAGTATTTT
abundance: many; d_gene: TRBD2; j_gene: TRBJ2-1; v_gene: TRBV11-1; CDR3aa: CASSFPGLAGGNEQFF; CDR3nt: TGTGCCAGCAGCTTCCCGGGACTAGCGGGGGGCAATGAGCAGTTCTTC
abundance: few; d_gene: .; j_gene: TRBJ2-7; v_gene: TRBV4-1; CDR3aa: CASSPTQGTYEQYF; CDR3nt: TGCGCCAGCAGCCCTACTCAGGGGACCTACGAGCAGTACTTC
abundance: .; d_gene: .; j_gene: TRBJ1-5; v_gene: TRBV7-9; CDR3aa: CASSLYGLNQPQHF; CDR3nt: TGTGCCAGCAGCTTATACGGACTCAATCAGCCCCAGCATTTT
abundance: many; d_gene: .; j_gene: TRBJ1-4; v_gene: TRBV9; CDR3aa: CASSPEGGTTNEKLFF; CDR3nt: TGTGCCAGCAGTCCCGAGGGGGGGACAACTAATGAAAAACTGTTTTTT
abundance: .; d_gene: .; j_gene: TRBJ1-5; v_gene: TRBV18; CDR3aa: CASSPSQGRQPQHF; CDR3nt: TGTGCCAGCTCACCGTCACAGGGAAGGCAGCCCCAGCATTTT
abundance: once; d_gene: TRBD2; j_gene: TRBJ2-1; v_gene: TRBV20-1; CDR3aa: CSAIPPLLAGRDNEQFF; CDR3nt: TGCAGTGCTATCCCCCCTTTGCTAGCGGGCAGGGACAATGAGCAGTTCTTC
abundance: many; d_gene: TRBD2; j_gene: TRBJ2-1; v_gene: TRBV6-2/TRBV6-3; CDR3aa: CASRTSVRDEQFF; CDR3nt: TGTGCCAGCCGGACTAGCGTAAGGGATGAGCAGTTCTTC
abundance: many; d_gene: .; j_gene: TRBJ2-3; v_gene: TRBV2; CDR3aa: CASSVQSSTDTQYF; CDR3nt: TGTGCCAGCAGTGTCCAGTCTAGCACAGATACGCAGTATTTT
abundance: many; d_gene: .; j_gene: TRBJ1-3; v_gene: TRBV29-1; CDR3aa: CSVEADSGSGNTIYF; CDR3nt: TGCAGCGTTGAAGCCGACAGTGGCTCTGGAAACACCATATATTTT
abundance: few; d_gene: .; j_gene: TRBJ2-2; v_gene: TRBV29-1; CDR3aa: CSVVWGTGELFF; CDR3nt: TGCAGCGTTGTCTGGGGGACCGGGGAGCTGTTTTTT
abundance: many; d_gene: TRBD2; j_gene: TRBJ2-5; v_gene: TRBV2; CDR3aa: CASSEAGTGGGGKTQYF; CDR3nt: TGTGCCAGCAGTGAAGCCGGAACGGGAGGGGGGGGAAAGACCCAGTACTTC
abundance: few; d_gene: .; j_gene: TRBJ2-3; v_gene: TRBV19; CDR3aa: CASSSTKVPTDTQYF; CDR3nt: TGTGCCAGTAGTTCCACAAAGGTGCCCACAGATACGCAGTATTTT
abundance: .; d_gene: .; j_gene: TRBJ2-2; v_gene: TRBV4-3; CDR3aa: CASSQGPANTGELFF; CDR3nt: TGCGCCAGCAGCCAAGGTCCCGCGAACACCGGGGAGCTGTTTTTT
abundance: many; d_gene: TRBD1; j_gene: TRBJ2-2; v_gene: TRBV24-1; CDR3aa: CATSDSSDRGHTGELFF; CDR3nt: TGTGCCACCAGTGACTCGTCGGACAGGGGGCATACCGGGGAGCTGTTTTTT
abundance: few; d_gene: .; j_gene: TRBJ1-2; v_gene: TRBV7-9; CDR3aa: CASSLGDPGANAYGYTF; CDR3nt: TGTGCCAGCAGCTTAGGAGACCCGGGAGCCAACGCGTATGGCTACACCTTC
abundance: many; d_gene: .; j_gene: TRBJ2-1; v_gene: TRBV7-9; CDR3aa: CASSLVAGSNEQFF; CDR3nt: TGTGCCAGCAGCTTAGTGGCGGGGTCTAATGAGCAGTTCTTC
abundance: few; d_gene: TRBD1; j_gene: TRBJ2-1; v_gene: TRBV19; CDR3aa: CASSYGSGTGGYEQFF; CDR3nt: TGTGCCAGTAGTTACGGGTCCGGGACAGGGGGCTATGAGCAGTTCTTC
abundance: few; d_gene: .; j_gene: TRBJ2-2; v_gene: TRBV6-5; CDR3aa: CASSYSLVGELFF; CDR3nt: TGTGCCAGCAGTTACAGCCTGGTCGGGGAGCTGTTTTTT
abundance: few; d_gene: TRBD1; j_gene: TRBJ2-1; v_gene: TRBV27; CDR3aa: CASSLWTGTYNEQFF; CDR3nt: TGTGCCAGCAGTTTATGGACAGGGACCTACAATGAGCAGTTCTTC
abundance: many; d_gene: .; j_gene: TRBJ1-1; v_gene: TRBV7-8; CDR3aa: CASSPGSRGAFF; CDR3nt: TGTGCCAGCAGCCCCGGTTCCCGAGGAGCTTTCTTT
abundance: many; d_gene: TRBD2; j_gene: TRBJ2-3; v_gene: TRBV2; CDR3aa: CASGGPAGDTQYF; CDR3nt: TGTGCCAGCGGAGGGCCAGCGGGGGATACGCAGTATTTT